This T cell receptor beta chain comes out of a study of siplizumab effects on memory and regulatory T cells. Produced via immunoSEQ multiplex PCR; TCRdb's table is partial and in-frame only. This repertoire shows 100,000 or so clones, about 90% found once; its top ten account for around 0.7%. Trimming pared 6 bases from V and 4 bases from J, leaving 21 bases between. This CDR3 is 16 amino acids long. Germline values: CDR1 MGHDK, CDR2 SYGVNS. The clonotype comes from a human donor in good health. This chain uses TRBV25-1 with TRBJ1-1, with a tentative D call TRBD1 (6 bases). What was sequenced was Tregs sorted from blood. DNA of the CDR3: TGTGCCAGCAGGAAGAGGGAGGGGGGCGCCGGCACTGAAGCTTTCTTT. Amino acids: CASRKREGGAGTEAFF.